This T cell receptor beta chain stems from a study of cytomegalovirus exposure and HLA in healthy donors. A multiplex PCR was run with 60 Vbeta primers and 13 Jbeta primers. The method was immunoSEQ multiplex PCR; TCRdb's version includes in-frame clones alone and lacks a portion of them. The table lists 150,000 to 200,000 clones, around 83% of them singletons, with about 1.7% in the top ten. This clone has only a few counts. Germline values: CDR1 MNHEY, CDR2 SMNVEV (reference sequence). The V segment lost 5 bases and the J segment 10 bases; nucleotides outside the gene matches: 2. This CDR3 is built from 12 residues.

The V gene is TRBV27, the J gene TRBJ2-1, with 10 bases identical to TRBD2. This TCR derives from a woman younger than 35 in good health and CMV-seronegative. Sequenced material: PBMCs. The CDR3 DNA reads TGTGCCAGCAGTGTACTAGCGGGAGAGCAGTTCTTC. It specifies CASSVLAGEQFF.